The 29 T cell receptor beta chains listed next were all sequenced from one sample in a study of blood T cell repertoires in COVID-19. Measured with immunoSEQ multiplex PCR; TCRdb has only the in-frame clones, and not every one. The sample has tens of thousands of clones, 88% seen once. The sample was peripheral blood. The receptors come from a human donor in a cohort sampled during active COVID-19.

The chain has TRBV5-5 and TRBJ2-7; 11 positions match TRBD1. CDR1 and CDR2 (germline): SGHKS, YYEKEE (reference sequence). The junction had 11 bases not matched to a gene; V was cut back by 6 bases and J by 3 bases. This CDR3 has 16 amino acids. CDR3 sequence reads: CASTTPPGQGVYEQYF. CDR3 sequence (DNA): TGTGCCAGCACCACCCCCCCGGGACAGGGGGTCTACGAGCAGTACTTC.

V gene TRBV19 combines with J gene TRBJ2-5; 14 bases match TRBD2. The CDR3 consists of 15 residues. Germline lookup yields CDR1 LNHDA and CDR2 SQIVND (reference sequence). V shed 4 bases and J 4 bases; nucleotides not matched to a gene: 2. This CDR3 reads CASSKGLAGAETQYF. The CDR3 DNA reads TGTGCCAGTAGTAAGGGACTAGCGGGAGCAGAGACCCAGTACTTC.

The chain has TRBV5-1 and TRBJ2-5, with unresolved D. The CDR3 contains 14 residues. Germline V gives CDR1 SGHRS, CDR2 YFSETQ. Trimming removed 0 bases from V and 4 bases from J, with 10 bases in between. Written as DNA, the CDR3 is TGCGCCAGCAGCTTGGAAGTACCGGGAGAGACCCAGTACTTC. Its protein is CASSLEVPGETQYF. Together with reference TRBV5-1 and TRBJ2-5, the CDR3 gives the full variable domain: KAGVTQTPRYLIKTRGQQVTLSCSPISGHRSVSWYQQTPGQGLQFLFEYFSETQRNKGNFPGRFSGRQFSNSRSEMNVSTLELGDSALYLCASSLEVPGETQYFGPGTRLLVL.

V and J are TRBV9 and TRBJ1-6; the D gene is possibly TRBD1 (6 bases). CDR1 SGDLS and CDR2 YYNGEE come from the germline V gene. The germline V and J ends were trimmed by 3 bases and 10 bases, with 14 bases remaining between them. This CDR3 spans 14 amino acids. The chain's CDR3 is CASSADNRDSPLHF. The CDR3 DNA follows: TGTGCCAGCAGCGCAGATAACAGGGACTCACCCCTCCACTTT.

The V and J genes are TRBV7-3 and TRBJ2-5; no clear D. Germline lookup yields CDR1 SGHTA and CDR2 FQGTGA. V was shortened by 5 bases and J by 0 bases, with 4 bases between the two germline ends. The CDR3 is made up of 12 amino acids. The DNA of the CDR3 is TGTGCCAGCAGCGCGAACCAAGAGACCCAGTACTTC. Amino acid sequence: CASSANQETQYF.

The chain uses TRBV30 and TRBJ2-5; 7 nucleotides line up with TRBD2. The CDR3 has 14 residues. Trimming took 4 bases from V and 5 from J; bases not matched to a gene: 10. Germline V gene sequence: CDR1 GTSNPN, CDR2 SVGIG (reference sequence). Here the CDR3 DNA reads TGTGCCTGGAACCGACGGGGGGTCGTGGAGACCCAGTACTTC. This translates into CAWNRRGVVETQYF. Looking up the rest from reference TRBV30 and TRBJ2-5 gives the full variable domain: SQTIHQWPATLVQPVGSPLSLECTVEGTSNPNLYWYRQAAGRGLQLLFYSVGIGQISSEVPQNLSASRPQDRQFILSSKKLLLSDSGFYLCAWNRRGVVETQYFGPGTRLLVL.

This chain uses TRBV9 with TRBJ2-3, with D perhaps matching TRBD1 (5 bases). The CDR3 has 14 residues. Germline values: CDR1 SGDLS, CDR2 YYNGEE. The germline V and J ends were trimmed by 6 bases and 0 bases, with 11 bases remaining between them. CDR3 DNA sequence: TGTGCCAGCACAAGAGGACACAGCACAGATACGCAGTATTTT. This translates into CASTRGHSTDTQYF.

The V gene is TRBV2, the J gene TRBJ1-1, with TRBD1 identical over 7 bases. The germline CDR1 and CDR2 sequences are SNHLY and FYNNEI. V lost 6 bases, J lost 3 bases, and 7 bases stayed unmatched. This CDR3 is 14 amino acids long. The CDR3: CASSRDSLDTEAFF. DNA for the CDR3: TGTGCCAGCAGCCGGGACAGTCTCGACACTGAAGCTTTCTTT.

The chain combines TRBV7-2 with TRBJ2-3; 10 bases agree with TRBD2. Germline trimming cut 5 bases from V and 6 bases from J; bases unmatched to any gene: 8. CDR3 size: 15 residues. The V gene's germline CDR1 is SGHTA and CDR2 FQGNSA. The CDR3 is CASSDLAGAPDTQYF. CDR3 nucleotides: TGTGCCAGCAGCGACCTAGCGGGGGCCCCGGATACGCAGTATTTT.

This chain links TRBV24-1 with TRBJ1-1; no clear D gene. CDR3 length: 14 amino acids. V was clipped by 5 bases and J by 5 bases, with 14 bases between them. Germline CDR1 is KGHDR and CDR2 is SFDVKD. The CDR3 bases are TGTGCCACCAGTGCCGCCCGTGGGCCGACTGAAGCTTTCTTT. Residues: CATSAARGPTEAFF.

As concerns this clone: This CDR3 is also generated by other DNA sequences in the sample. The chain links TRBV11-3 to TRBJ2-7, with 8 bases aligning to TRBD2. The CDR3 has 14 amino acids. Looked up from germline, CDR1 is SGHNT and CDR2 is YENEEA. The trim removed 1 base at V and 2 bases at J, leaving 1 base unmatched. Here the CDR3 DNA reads TGTGCCAGCAGCTTAGTAGCGGGACCCTACGAGCAGTACTTC. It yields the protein CASSLVAGPYEQYF.

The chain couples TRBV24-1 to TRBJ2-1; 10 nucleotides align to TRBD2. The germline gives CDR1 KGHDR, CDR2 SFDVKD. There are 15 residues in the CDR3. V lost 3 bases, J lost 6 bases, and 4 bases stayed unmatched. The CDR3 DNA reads TGTGCCACCAGTGATCCTAGCGGGAGAGGCAATGAGCAGTTCTTC. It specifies CATSDPSGRGNEQFF.

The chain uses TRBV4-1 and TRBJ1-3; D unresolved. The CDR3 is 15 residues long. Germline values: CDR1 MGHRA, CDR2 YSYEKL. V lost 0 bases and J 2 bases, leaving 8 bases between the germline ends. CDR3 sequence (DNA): TGCGCCAGCAGCCAAGATTGGACTGCTGGAAACACCATATATTTT. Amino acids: CASSQDWTAGNTIYF.

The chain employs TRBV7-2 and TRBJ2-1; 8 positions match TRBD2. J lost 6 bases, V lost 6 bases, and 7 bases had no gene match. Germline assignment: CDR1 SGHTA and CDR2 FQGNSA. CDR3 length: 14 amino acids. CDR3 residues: CASRVSGTSNEQFF. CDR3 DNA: TGTGCCAGCAGAGTTTCCGGGACTAGCAATGAGCAGTTCTTC. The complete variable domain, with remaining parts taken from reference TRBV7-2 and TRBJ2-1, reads GAGVSQSPSNKVTEKGKDVELRCDPISGHTALYWYRQSLGQGLEFLIYFQGNSAPDKSGLPSDRFSAERTGGSVSTLTIQRTQQEDSAVYLCASRVSGTSNEQFFGPGTRLTVL.

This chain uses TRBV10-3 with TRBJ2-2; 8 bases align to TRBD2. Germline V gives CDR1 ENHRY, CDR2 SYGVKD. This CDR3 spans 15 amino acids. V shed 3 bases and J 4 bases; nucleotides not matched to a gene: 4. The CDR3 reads CAISDGAGVTGELFF. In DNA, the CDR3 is TGTGCCATCAGTGACGGAGCGGGAGTCACCGGGGAGCTGTTTTTT.

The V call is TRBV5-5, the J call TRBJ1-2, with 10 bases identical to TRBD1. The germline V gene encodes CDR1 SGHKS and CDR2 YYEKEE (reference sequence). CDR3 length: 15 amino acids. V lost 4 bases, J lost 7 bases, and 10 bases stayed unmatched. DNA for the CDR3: TGTGCCAGCAGCCGCGGGGACAGGGGTATTGGTGGCTACACCTTC. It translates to CASSRGDRGIGGYTF.

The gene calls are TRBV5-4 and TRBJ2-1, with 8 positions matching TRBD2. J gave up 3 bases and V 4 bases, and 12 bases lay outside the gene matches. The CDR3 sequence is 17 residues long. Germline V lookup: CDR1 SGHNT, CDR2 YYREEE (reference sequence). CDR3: CASSEGRGGGLYNEQFF. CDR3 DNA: TGTGCCAGCAGCGAAGGACGAGGCGGGGGGCTCTACAATGAGCAGTTCTTC.

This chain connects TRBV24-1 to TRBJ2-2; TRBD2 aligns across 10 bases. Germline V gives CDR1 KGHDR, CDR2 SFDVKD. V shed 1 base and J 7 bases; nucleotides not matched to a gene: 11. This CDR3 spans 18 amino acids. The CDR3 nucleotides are TGTGCCACCAGTGATTTCGGAGCGGGAGGGCCCTCTGTCGGGGAGCTGTTTTTT. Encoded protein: CATSDFGAGGPSVGELFF.

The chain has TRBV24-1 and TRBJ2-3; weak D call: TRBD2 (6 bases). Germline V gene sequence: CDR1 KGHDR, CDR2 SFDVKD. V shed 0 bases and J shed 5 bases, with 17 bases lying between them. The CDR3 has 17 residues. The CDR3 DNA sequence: TGTGCCACCAGTGATTTGCCGTCTAGCGCGGGCGAAGATACGCAGTATTTT. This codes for CATSDLPSSAGEDTQYF.

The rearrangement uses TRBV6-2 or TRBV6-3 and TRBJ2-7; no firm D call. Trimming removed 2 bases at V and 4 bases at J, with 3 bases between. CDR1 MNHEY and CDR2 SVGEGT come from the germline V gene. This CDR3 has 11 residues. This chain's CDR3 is CASSYLYEQYF. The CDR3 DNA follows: TGTGCCAGCAGTTACCTTTACGAGCAGTACTTC.

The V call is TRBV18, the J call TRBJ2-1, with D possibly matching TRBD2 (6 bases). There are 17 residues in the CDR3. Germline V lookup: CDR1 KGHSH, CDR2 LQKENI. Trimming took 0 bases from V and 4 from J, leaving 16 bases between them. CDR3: CASSPPLWAEGYNEQFF. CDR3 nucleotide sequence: TGTGCCAGCTCACCACCTTTGTGGGCGGAGGGGTACAATGAGCAGTTCTTC.

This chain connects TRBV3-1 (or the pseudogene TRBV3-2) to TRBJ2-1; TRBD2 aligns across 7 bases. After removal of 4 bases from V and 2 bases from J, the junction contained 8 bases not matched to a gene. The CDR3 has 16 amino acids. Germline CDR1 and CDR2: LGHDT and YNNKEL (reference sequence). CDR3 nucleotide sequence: TGTGCCAGCAGCCCGTTGTACGGGAGGACCTACAATGAGCAGTTCTTC. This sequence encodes CASSPLYGRTYNEQFF.

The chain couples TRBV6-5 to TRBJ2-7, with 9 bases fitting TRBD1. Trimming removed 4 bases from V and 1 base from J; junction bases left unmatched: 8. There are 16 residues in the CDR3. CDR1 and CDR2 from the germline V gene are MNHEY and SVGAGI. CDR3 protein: CASSWEGQGLSYEQYF. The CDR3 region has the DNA TGTGCCAGCAGTTGGGAGGGACAGGGACTTTCCTACGAGCAGTACTTC.

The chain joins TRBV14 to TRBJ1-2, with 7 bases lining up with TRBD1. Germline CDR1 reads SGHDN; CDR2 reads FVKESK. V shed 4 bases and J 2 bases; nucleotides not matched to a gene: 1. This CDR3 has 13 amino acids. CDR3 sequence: CASSPGQNYGYTF. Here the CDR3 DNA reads TGTGCCAGCAGCCCGGGACAGAACTATGGCTACACCTTC.

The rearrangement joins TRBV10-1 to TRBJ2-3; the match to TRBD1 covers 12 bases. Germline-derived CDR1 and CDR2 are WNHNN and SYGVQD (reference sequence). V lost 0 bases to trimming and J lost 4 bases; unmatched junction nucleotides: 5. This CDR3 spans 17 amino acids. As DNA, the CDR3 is TGCGCCAGCAGTGAGTCGTGGGACAGGGGGCACCCAGATACGCAGTATTTT. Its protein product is CASSESWDRGHPDTQYF.

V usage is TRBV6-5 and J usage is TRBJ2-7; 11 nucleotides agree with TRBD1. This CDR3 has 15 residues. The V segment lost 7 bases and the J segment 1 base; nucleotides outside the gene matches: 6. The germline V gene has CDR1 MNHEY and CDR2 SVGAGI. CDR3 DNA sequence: TGTGCCAGCACAAAGGACAGGGGGCTTTCCTACGAGCAGTACTTC. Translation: CASTKDRGLSYEQYF.

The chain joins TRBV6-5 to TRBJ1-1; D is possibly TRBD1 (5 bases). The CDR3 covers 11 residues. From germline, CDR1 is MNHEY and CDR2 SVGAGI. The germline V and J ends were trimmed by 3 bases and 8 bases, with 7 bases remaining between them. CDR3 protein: CASSYRGEAFF. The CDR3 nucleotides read TGTGCCAGCAGTTATCGGGGGGAAGCTTTCTTT.

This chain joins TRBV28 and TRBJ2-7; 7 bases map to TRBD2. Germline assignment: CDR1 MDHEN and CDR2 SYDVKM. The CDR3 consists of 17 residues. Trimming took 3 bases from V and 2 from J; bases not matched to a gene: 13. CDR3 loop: CASSFRSWGRAPYEQYF. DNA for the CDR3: TGTGCCAGCAGTTTTCGCTCGTGGGGGAGGGCCCCCTACGAGCAGTACTTC.

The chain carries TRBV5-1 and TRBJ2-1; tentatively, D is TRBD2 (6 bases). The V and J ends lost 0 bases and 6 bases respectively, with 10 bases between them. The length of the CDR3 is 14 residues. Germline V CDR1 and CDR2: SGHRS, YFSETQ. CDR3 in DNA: TGCGCCAGCAGCTTGGTACTAGCCGGCAATGAGCAGTTCTTC. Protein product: CASSLVLAGNEQFF.